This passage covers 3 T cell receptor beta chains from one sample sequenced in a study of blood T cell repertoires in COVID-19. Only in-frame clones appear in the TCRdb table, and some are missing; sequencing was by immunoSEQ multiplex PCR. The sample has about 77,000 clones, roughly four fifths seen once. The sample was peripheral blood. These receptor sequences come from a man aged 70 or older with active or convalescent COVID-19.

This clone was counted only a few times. The CDR3 DNA is TGTGCCAGCAGTGGAAACAGGGGTGGCGGCTACACCTTC. As protein: CASSGNRGGGYTF. This chain connects TRBV28 to TRBJ1-2; 7 nucleotides line up with TRBD1. The germline V gene has CDR1 MDHEN and CDR2 SYDVKM. The CDR3 runs to 13 residues. After removal of 5 bases from V and 8 bases from J, the junction contained 8 bases not matched to a gene.

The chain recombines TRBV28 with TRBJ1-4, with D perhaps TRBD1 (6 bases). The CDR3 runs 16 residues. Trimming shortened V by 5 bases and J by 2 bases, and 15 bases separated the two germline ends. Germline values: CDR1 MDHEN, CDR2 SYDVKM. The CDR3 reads CASSRRPQGTNEKLFF. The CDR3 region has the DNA TGTGCCAGCAGTCGACGTCCACAGGGCACTAATGAAAAACTGTTTTTT.

CDR3 DNA sequence: TGTGCCAGCAGCTCCGGACAGGGGTTCACAGATACGCAGTATTTT. As protein: CASSSGQGFTDTQYF. The genes are TRBV11-3 and TRBJ2-3, with TRBD1 matching over 9 bases. The J segment lost 2 bases and the V segment lost 4 bases, leaving 4 bases of the junction unmatched. The germline V gene has CDR1 SGHNT and CDR2 YENEEA. The CDR3 totals 15 residues.